The 20 T cell receptor beta chains in this list originate from one sample, sequenced in a study of T cells of healthy individuals. A single record per CDR3 protein comes from TCRdb applying MiXCR to the 5' RACE reads. The table shows about 57,000 distinct CDR3 sequences, with around 16% occurring only once. The receptors here all came from a human donor in good health.

This clonotype showed up many times. J is TRBJ2-7 and V is TRBV29-1, with 9 bases matching TRBD2. V lost 4 bases and J lost 9; bases outside the gene matches: 4. CDR3 size: 11 residues. CDR1 and CDR2 (germline): SQVTM, ANQGSEA. DNA of the CDR3: TGCAGCGTTGGTGGTAGCGGGAGGCAGTACTTC. Translation: CSVGGSGRQYF.

This clonotype was found a few times. CDR3 amino acids: CASSNLQGALGETQYF. CDR3 sequence (DNA): TGTGCCAGCAGCAACCTTCAGGGGGCTTTAGGAGAGACCCAGTACTTC. The genes are TRBV3-1 and TRBJ2-5, with 8 bases lining up with TRBD1. Germline-derived CDR1 and CDR2 are LGHDT and YNNKEL (reference sequence). There are 16 residues in the CDR3. The trim removed 5 bases at V and 4 bases at J, leaving 12 bases unmatched.

This clonotype was found once. The genes are TRBV4-1 and TRBJ2-2, with a possible D match to TRBD1 (7 bases). The CDR3 runs 18 residues. Germline CDR1 and CDR2: MGHRA and YSYEKL. Trimming took 4 bases from V and 3 from J, leaving 21 bases between them. In nucleotides, the CDR3 is TGCGCCAGCAGCCGCCAACTCGACAGGGAGCGGGACACCGGGGAGCTGTTTTTT. As protein: CASSRQLDRERDTGELFF.

This clonotype was seen only a few times. The chain is built from TRBV3-1 and TRBJ1-6; D possibly corresponds to TRBD1 (5 bases). CDR3 size: 15 residues. In germline, CDR1 is LGHDT, CDR2 YNNKEL (reference sequence). V lost 4 bases and J 6 bases, leaving 13 bases between the germline ends. The CDR3 DNA follows: TGTGCCAGCAGCCGTAGCAGGGTGGGTAATTCACCCCTCCACTTT. Its translation: CASSRSRVGNSPLHF.

This clonotype was seen repeatedly, ten times or more. J is TRBJ2-1 and V is TRBV11-2; 10 bases are a match to TRBD1. The germline V gene has CDR1 SGHAT and CDR2 FQNNGV. V lost 10 bases, J lost 5 bases, and 11 bases stayed unmatched. The CDR3 runs to 15 residues. In DNA form, the CDR3 reads TGTGCCACCCCCGTCGCTGGGACAGGGGACAATGAGCAGTTCTTC. This sequence encodes CATPVAGTGDNEQFF.

A note on this clonotype: One base away lies a much larger clone, so this may be a sequencing read error. The chain combines TRBV7-6 with TRBJ2-3, with D unclear. Germline V CDR1 and CDR2: SGHVS, FNYEAQ. The CDR3 spans 15 residues. This chain's CDR3 is CASSLVRVPSDTLYF. The DNA for the CDR3 is TGTGCCAGCAGCTTAGTACGGGTTCCCTCTGATACGCTGTATTTT.

The V gene is TRBV24-1, the J gene TRBJ2-7, with D perhaps matching TRBD1 or TRBD2 (6 bases each). Germline CDR1 and CDR2: KGHDR and SFDVKD. V dropped 7 bases and J dropped 6 bases, with 18 bases sitting between them. This CDR3 contains 14 residues. The CDR3 here is CATRDLRGGVEQYF. DNA for the CDR3: TGTGCCACCAGGGACCTCAGGGGAGGTGTCGAGCAGTACTTC.

This chain connects TRBV7-9 to TRBJ2-7, with a weak D call TRBD1 (6 bases). The CDR3 runs to 15 residues. Germline CDR1 SEHNR, CDR2 FQNEAQ (reference sequence). Trimming pared 1 base from V and 5 bases from J, leaving 15 bases between. The chain's CDR3 is CASSLGWQGKNEQYF. The CDR3 DNA reads TGTGCCAGCAGCTTAGGCTGGCAGGGGAAAAACGAGCAGTACTTC. Full variable domain (rest looked up from reference TRBV7-9 and TRBJ2-7): DTGVSQNPRHKITKRGQNVTFRCDPISEHNRLYWYRQTLGQGPEFLTYFQNEAQLEKSRLLSDRFSAERPKGSFSTLEIQRTEQGDSAMYLCASSLGWQGKNEQYFGPGTRLTVT.

Remarks on this clonotype: A much larger clone lies a single base off, so this may be a read error. The chain combines TRBV21-1 with TRBJ2-3. TRBV21-1 is a recognized pseudogene. CDR3 length: 19 residues. The CDR3 DNA sequence: TGTGCCAGCAGCGAAGGTACCAAGCCGCGTCCTTTAAACACAGATACGCAGTATTTT. This sequence encodes CASSEGTKPRPLNTDTQYF.

This clonotype was picked up a small number of times. The V and J genes are TRBV7-9 and TRBJ2-7, with TRBD2 matching over 7 bases. The CDR3 has 15 amino acids. Germline CDR1 and CDR2: SEHNR and FQNEAQ (reference sequence). V shed 4 bases and J 7 bases; nucleotides not matched to a gene: 13. The CDR3 is CASSSMTLEGGEQYF. The CDR3 region has the DNA TGTGCCAGCAGCTCAATGACCTTGGAGGGAGGGGAGCAGTACTTC. Supplemented by reference TRBV7-9 and TRBJ2-7, the full variable domain reads DTGVSQNPRHKITKRGQNVTFRCDPISEHNRLYWYRQTLGQGPEFLTYFQNEAQLEKSRLLSDRFSAERPKGSFSTLEIQRTEQGDSAMYLCASSSMTLEGGEQYFGPGTRLTVT.

This chain links TRBV25-1 with TRBJ2-1; 9 bases agree with TRBD2. From germline, CDR1 is MGHDK and CDR2 SYGVNS. V was clipped by 9 bases and J by 5 bases; unmatched bases: 8. This CDR3 contains 14 residues. In DNA, the CDR3 is TGTGCCAGTCTAGGGGGGACTAGCCACAATGAGCAGTTCTTC. This encodes CASLGGTSHNEQFF.

This chain links TRBV4-1 with TRBJ2-7; D remains unclear. Germline V lookup: CDR1 MGHRA, CDR2 YSYEKL. The CDR3 is 15 amino acids. The V and J ends lost 0 bases and 3 bases respectively, with 12 bases between them. The CDR3 spells CASSQDRGPLYEQYF. For the CDR3, the DNA is TGCGCCAGCAGCCAAGATAGAGGACCCCTCTACGAGCAGTACTTC.

This clonotype came up many times. CDR3: CASSTRLAGVVTDTQYF. The DNA of the CDR3 is TGTGCCAGCAGCACTAGACTAGCGGGAGTGGTCACAGATACGCAGTATTTT. The V gene is TRBV7-2, the J gene TRBJ2-3; TRBD2 matches at 12 bases. The germline CDR1 and CDR2 sequences are SGHTA and FQGNSA. This CDR3 is built from 17 residues. Losses at the gene ends were 5 bases for V and 2 bases for J; bases not matched to a gene: 8.

V and J are TRBV7-9 and TRBJ2-1, with a weak D call TRBD2 (5 bases). The CDR3 sequence is 15 residues long. Trimming removed 5 bases at V and 6 bases at J, with 17 bases between. The V gene's germline CDR1 is SEHNR and CDR2 FQNEAQ (reference sequence). The CDR3 bases are TGTGCCAGCAGCCTAAGGCGGGTTTCTGCCAATGAGCAGTTCTTC. Translating gives CASSLRRVSANEQFF.

Ten or more counts support this clonotype. V is TRBV3-1 and J is TRBJ2-2, with D unresolved. This CDR3 is built from 12 residues. V was clipped by 0 bases and J by 8 bases, with 4 bases between them. CDR1 is LGHDT and CDR2 is YNNKEL in the germline V gene (reference sequence). CDR3 residues: CASSQEGGELFF. In nucleotides, the CDR3 is TGTGCCAGCAGCCAAGAGGGAGGGGAGCTGTTTTTT.

The chain recombines TRBV10-3 with TRBJ2-2; D not certain. With 0 bases removed from V and 0 bases from J, the gap between germline ends came to 5 bases. Looked up from germline, CDR1 is ENHRY and CDR2 is SYGVKD. The CDR3 sequence is 15 residues long. As DNA, the CDR3 is TGTGCCATCAGTGAGTCGAGACCGAACACCGGGGAGCTGTTTTTT. This codes for CAISESRPNTGELFF.

This clonotype was counted a few times. This sequence joins TRBV6-1 and TRBJ1-5, with D perhaps matching TRBD1 (5 bases). Trimming shortened V by 3 bases and J by 5 bases, and 11 bases separated the two germline ends. Germline V gene data show CDR1 as MNHNS and CDR2 as SASEGT. The CDR3 contains 14 residues. CDR3 amino acids: CASSESGRDQPQHF. CDR3 bases: TGTGCCAGCAGTGAGTCAGGGAGGGATCAGCCCCAGCATTTT.

This clonotype was detected many times. The V gene is TRBV7-8, the J gene TRBJ1-1; unclear D gene. The CDR3 has 13 amino acids. Germline loops: CDR1 SGHVS, CDR2 FQNEAQ. With 1 base removed from V and 1 base from J, the gap between germline ends came to 4 bases. CDR3 in amino acids: CASSLVENTEAFF. The CDR3 coding sequence is TGTGCCAGCAGCTTAGTAGAGAACACTGAAGCTTTCTTT.

This chain uses TRBV7-3 with TRBJ2-3; D is unclear. Trimming took 2 bases from V and 6 from J, leaving 15 bases between them. This CDR3 is built from 15 residues. The V gene's germline CDR1 is SGHTA and CDR2 FQGTGA. CDR3: CASSLALLEEDTQYF. The CDR3 region has the DNA TGTGCCAGCAGCTTAGCCCTATTAGAGGAGGATACGCAGTATTTT.

The table lists this clonotype with many counts. This chain links TRBV20-1 with TRBJ2-7, with 11 bases identical to TRBD2. The CDR3 length is 15 residues. The germline gives CDR1 DFQATT, CDR2 SNEGSKA (reference sequence). V lost 2 bases, J lost 6 bases, and 9 bases stayed unmatched. CDR3 in DNA: TGCAGTGCTAGACCGGTAGCGGGAGGGACTAGCGAGCAGTACTTC. Translation: CSARPVAGGTSEQYF.